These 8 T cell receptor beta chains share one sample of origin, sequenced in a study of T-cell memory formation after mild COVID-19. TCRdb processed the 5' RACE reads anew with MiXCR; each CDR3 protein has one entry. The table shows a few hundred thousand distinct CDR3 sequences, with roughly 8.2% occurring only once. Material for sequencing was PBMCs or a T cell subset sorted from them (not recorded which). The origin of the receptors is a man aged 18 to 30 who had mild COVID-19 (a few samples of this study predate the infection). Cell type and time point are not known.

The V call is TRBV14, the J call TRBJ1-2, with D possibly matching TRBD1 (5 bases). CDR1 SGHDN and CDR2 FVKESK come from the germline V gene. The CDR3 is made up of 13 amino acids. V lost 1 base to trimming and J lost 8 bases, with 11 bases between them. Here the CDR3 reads CASSQVDGAGYTF. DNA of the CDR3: TGTGCCAGCAGCCAAGTAGACGGGGCGGGCTACACCTTC. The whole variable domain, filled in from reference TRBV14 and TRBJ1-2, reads EAGVTQFPSHSVIEKGQTVTLRCDPISGHDNLYWYRRVMGKEIKFLLHFVKESKQDESGMPNNRFLAERTGGTYSTLKVQPAELEDSGVYFCASSQVDGAGYTFGSGTRLTVV.

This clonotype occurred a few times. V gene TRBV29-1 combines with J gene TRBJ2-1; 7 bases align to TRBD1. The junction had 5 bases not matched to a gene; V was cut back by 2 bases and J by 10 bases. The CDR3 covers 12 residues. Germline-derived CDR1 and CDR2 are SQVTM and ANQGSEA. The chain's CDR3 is CSVEPQTGEQFF. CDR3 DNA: TGCAGCGTTGAACCTCAGACAGGGGAGCAGTTCTTC.

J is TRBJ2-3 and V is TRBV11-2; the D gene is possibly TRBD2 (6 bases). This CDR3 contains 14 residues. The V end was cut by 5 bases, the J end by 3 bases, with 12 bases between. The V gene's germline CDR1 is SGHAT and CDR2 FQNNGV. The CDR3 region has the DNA TGTGCCAGCAGCGAAGTACTAGCAACAGATACGCAGTATTTT. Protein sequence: CASSEVLATDTQYF.

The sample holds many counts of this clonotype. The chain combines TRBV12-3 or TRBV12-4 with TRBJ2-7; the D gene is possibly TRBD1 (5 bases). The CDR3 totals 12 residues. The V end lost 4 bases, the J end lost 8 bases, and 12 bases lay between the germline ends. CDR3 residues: CASSSGFGKQYV. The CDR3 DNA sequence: TGTGCCAGCAGTTCAGGGTTTGGAAAGCAGTACGTC.

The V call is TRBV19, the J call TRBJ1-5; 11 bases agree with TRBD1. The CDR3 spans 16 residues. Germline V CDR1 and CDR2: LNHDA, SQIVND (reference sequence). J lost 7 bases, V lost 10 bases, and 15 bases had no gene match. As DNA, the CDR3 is TGTGCCACCTCCGCCCAGGGACAGGGGGGCGGACAGCCCCAGCATTTT. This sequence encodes CATSAQGQGGGQPQHF.

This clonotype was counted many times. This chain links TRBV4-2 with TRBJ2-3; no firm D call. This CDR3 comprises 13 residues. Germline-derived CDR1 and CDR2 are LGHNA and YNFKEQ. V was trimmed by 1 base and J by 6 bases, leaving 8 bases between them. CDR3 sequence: CASSQAGSDTQYF. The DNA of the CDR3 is TGTGCCAGCAGCCAAGCAGGATCGGATACGCAGTATTTT.

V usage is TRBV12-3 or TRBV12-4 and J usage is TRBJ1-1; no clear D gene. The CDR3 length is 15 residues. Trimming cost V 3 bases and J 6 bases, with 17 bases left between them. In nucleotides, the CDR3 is TGTGCCAGCAGTTTCTTCGCAGGTCGGGTGGCTGAAGCTTTCTTT. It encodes CASSFFAGRVAEAFF.

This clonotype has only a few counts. This CDR3 is CASSAQGGPVDEQFF. The CDR3 bases are TGTGCCAGCAGCGCTCAGGGGGGGCCCGTGGATGAGCAGTTCTTC. The chain carries TRBV4-2 and TRBJ2-1; the D call may be TRBD1 or TRBD2 (7 bases each). The V end lost 5 bases, the J end lost 8 bases, and 19 bases lay between the germline ends. The CDR3 runs 15 residues. Germline assignment: CDR1 LGHNA and CDR2 YNFKEQ.